Described below is a single TCR beta chain sequence and its context. What it binds is unknown. The data were taken from a study of T cell responses to AZD1222 COVID-19 vaccine. The data were produced by immunoSEQ multiplex PCR, yet TCRdb's version contains in-frame clones alone and is incomplete. The table shows some 140,000 clones, with approximately 90% occurring only once. Study outcomes and limitations: No day 14 peak samples; only post-peak repertoires were characterized. Reports say nearly half of spike-specific TCRs go after unmutated variant regions.

Here the sequenced sample was peripheral blood, taken on day 0 of AZD1222 vaccination. The clonotype comes from an adult in good health.

This CDR3 reads CASSPGQTNQPQHF. For the CDR3, the DNA is TGTGCCAGCAGCCCGGGACAGACAAATCAGCCCCAGCATTTT. The gene calls are TRBV5-5 and TRBJ1-5, with TRBD1 matching 7 bases. Germline V gives CDR1 SGHKS, CDR2 YYEKEE (reference sequence). This CDR3 has 14 residues. V lost 4 bases, J lost 4 bases, and 5 bases stayed unmatched.